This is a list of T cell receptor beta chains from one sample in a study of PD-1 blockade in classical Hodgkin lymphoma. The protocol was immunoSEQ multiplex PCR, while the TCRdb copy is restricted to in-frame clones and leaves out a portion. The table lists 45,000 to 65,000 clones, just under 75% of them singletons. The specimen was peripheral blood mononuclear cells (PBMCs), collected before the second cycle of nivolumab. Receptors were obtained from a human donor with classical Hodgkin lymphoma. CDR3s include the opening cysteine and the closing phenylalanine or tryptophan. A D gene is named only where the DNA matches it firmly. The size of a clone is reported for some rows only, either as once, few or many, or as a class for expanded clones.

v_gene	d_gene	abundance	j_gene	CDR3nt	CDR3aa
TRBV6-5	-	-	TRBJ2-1	TGTGCCAGCAGTTATAGCCACAACAATGAGCAGTTCTTC	CASSYSHNNEQFF
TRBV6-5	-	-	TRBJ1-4	TGTGCCAGCAGTTCGCTGGCTCACGTCGGGGAAAAACTGTTTTTT	CASSSLAHVGEKLFF
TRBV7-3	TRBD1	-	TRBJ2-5	TGTGCCAGCAGCCAGGGACAGGGGATTCAAGAGACCCAGTACTTC	CASSQGQGIQETQYF
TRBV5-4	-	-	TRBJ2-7	TGTGCCAGCAGCTTGGACTCCGACAGCCCCCGCCAGTACTTC	CASSLDSDSPRQYF
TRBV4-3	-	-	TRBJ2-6	TGCGCCAGCAGCCAAGACCCTATGCGCCCTGGGGCCAACGTCCTGACTTTC	CASSQDPMRPGANVLTF
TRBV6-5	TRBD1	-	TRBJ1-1	TGTGCCAGCAGTTATCCAGACAGGGAGATGAACACTGAAGCTTTCTTT	CASSYPDREMNTEAFF
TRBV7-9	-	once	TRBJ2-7	TGTGCCACCAGAACTCACGGGGGAACCTACGAGCAGTACTTC	CATRTHGGTYEQYF
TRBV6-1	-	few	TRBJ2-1	TGTGCCAGCAGTGAATACAGGGAATTTCAGTTCTTC	CASSEYREFQFF
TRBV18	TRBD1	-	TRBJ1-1	TGTGCCAGCTCACCACCAGGACAGGGGATGAACACTGAAGCTTTCTTT	CASSPPGQGMNTEAFF
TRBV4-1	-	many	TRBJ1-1	TGCGCCAGCAGCCAAGGGGCAGGGACCATGAACACTGAAGCTTTCTTT	CASSQGAGTMNTEAFF
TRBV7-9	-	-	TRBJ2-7	TGTGCCAGCACCCTAGCTCCGTCCCTTTCCTACGAGCAGTACTTC	CASTLAPSLSYEQYF
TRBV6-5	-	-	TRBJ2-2	TGCGCCAGCAGCTACAGGGACGGGGAGCTGTTTTTT	CASSYRDGELFF
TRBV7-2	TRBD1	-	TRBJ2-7	TGTGCCAGCAGCTTAGGGACAGGGAACTACGAGCAGTACTTC	CASSLGTGNYEQYF
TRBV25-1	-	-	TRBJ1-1	TGTGCCAGCAGTGAATCGGGCGGGAACACTGAAGCTTTCTTT	CASSESGGNTEAFF
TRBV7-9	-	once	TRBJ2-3	TGTGCCAGCCGGGAGCTAGATGATACGCAGTATTTT	CASRELDDTQYF
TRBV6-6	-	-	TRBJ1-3	TGTGCCAGCAGAGGTCCTGGAAACACCATATATTTT	CASRGPGNTIYF
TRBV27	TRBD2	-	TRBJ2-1	TGTGCCAGCAGTTCGGGACTAGCGGGATCGGGGGAGCAGTTCTTC	CASSSGLAGSGEQFF
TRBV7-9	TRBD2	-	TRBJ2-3	TGTGCCAGCAGCTTCTGGGGACTAGCGGCCTTTCATACGCAGTATTTT	CASSFWGLAAFHTQYF
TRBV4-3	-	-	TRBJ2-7	TGCGCCAGCAGCCAAGTCGCAGGCGGGTACGAGCAGTACTTC	CASSQVAGGYEQYF
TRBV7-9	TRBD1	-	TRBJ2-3	TGTGCCAGCAGCTCCCGGGACAGAGGCACAGATACGCAGTATTTT	CASSSRDRGTDTQYF
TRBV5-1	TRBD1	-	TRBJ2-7	TGCGCCAGCAGCTTGGCGGGATCCGGGACAGGGTTTGGCGAGCAGTACTTC	CASSLAGSGTGFGEQYF
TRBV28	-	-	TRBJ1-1	TGTGCCAGCAGTTTAAGTCAGGGGATGAACACTGAAGCTTTCTTT	CASSLSQGMNTEAFF
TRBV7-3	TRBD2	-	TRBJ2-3	TGTGCCAGCAGCTTAAGAGCGGGAGGTGACACAGATACGCAGTATTTT	CASSLRAGGDTDTQYF
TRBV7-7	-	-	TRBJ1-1	TGTGCTAGCAGCTTAGATAAGGGCACTGAAGCTTTCTTT	CASSLDKGTEAFF
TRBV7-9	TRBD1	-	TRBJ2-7	TGTGCCAGCAGCTTAGACGCAGGGGGAAGGTTCGAGCAGTACTTC	CASSLDAGGRFEQYF
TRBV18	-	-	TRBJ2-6	TGTGCCAGCTCACCACTGTTCTCTGGGGCCAACGTCCTGACTTTC	CASSPLFSGANVLTF
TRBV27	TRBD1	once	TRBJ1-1	TGTGCCAGCAGTTTAGAGGGGGCGCTTTTCACTGAAGCTTTCTTT	CASSLEGALFTEAFF
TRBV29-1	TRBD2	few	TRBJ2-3	TGCAGCGTTGAGCCTAGCGGGAAGGCAGATACGCAGTATTTT	CSVEPSGKADTQYF
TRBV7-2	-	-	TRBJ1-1	TGTGCCAGCAGCTCCCAGCGGAACACTGAAGCTTTCTTT	CASSSQRNTEAFF
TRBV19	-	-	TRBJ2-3	TGTGCCAGCGCCGTGATGGGACAAAACACAGATACGCAGTATTTT	CASAVMGQNTDTQYF
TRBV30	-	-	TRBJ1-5	TGTGCCTGGAGCGCTGAAGTCAGGAATCAGCCCCAGCATTTT	CAWSAEVRNQPQHF
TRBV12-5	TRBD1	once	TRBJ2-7	TGTGCTAGTGTTCCCGCCCGGGACAGGGGGGTGTGCTCCTACGAGCAGTACTTC	CASVPARDRGVCSYEQYF
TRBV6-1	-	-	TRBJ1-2	TGTGCCAGCAGTGTTTCTCCCAACTATGGCTACACCTTC	CASSVSPNYGYTF
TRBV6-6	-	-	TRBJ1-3	TGTGCCAGCAGGGCGTCCTCTGGAAACACCATATATTTT	CASRASSGNTIYF
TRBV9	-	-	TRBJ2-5	TGTGCCAGCAGCGTAGGACCCGGGAACCAAGAGACCCAGTACTTC	CASSVGPGNQETQYF
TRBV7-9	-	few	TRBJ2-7	TGTGCCAGCAGCTTAGATGCTTTCGGACAGTACTTC	CASSLDAFGQYF
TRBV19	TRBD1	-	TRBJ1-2	TGTGCCAGTAGTAGTACAGGGGGCAACTATGGCTACACCTTC	CASSSTGGNYGYTF
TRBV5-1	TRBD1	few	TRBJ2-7	TGCGCCAGCAGAGCGGGACAGGGATACGAGCAGTACTTC	CASRAGQGYEQYF
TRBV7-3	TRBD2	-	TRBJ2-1	TGTGCCAGCAGCTCCCCCGGACTAGTTAACAATGAGCAGTTCTTC	CASSSPGLVNNEQFF